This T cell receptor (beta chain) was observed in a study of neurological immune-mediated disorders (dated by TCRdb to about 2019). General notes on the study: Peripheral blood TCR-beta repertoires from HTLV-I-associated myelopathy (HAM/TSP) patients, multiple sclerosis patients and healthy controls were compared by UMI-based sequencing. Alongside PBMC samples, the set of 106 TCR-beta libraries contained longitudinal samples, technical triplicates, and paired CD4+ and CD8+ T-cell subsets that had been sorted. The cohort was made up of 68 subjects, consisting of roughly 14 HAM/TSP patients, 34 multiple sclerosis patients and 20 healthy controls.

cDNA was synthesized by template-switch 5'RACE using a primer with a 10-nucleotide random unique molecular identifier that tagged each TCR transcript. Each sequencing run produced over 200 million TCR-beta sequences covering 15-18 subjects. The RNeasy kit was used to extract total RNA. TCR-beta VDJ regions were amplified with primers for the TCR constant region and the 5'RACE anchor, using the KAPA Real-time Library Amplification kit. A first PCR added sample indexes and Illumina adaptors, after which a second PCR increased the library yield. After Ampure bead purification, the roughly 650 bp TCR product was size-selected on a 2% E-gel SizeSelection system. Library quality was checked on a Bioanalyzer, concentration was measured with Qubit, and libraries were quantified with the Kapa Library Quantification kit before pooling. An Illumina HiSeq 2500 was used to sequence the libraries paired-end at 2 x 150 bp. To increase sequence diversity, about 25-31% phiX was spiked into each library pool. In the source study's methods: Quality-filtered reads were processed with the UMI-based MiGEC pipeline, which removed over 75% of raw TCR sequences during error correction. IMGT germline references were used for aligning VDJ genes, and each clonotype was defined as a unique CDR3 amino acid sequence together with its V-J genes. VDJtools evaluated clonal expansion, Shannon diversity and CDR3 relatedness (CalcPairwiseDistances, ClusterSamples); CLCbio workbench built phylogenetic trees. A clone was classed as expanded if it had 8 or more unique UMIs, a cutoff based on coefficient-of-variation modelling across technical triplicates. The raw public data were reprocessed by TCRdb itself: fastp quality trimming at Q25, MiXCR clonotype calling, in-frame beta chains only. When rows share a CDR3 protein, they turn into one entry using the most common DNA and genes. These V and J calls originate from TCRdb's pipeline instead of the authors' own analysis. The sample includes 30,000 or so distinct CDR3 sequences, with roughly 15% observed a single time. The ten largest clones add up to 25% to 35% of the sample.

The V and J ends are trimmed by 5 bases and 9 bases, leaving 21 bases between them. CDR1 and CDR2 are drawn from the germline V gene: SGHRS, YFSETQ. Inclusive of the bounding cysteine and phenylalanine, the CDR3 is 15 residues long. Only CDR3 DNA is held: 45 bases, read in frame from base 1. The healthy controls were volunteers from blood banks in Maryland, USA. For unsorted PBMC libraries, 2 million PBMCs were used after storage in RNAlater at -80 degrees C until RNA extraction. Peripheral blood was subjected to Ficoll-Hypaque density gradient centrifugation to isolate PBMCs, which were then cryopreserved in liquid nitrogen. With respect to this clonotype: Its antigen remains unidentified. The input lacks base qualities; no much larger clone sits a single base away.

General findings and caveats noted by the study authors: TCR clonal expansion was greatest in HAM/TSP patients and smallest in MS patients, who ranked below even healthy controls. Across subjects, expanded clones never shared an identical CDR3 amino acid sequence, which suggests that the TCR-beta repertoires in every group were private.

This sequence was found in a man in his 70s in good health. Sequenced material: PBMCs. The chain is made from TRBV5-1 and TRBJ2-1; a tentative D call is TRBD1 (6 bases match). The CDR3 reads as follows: CASRYPGHGWGEQFF. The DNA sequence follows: TGCGCCAGCAGGTACCCGGGACATGGATGGGGTGAGCAGTTCTTC.